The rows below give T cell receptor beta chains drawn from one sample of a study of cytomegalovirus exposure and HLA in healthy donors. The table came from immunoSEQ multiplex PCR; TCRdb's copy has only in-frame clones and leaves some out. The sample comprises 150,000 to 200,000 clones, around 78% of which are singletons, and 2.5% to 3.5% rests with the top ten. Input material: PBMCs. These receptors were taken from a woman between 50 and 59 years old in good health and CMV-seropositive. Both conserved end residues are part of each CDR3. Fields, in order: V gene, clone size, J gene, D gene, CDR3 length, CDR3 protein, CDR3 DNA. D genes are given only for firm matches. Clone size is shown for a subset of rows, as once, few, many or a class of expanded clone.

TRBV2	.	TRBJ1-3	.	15	CASSEAGSSGNTIYF	TGTGCCAGCAGTGAAGCAGGGAGCTCTGGAAACACCATATATTTT
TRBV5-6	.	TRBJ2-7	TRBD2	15	CASSSLAGGPYEQYF	TGTGCCAGCAGCTCACTAGCGGGAGGACCTTACGAGCAGTACTTC
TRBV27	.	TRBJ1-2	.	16	CASSLGSGDLRYGYTF	TGTGCCAGCAGTTTGGGGTCGGGGGACCTCCGCTATGGCTACACCTTC
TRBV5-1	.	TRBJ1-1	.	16	CASSWVAGASNTEAFF	TGCGCCAGCAGCTGGGTGGCAGGGGCTTCGAACACTGAAGCTTTCTTT
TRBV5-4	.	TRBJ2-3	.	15	CASSFASASTDTQYF	TGTGCCAGCAGCTTTGCTAGCGCAAGCACAGATACGCAGTATTTT
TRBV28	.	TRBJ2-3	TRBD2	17	CASNHLDAGGETDTQYF	TGTGCCAGCAACCATTTGGACGCGGGAGGTGAGACAGATACGCAGTATTTT
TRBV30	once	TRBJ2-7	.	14	CAWRATGPPREQYF	TGTGCCTGGAGAGCGACAGGCCCCCCCCGGGAGCAGTACTTC
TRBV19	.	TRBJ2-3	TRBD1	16	CASSVPGQGAGDTQYF	TGTGCCAGTAGTGTGCCGGGACAGGGGGCTGGGGATACGCAGTATTTT
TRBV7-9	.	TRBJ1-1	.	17	CASRSASGLPGNTEAFF	TGTGCCAGCAGATCAGCTTCAGGGCTACCAGGGAACACTGAAGCTTTCTTT
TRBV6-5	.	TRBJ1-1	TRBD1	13	CASSRDRRTEAFF	TGTGCCAGCAGCAGGGACAGGCGGACTGAAGCTTTCTTT
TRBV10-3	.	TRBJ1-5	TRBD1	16	CAIGGQGAYSNQPQHF	TGTGCCATCGGGGGACAGGGAGCCTATAGCAATCAGCCCCAGCATTTT
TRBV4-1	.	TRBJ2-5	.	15	CASSQGRAREETQYF	TGCGCCAGCAGCCAAGGCAGGGCCCGAGAAGAGACCCAGTACTTC
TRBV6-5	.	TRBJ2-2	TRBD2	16	CASSYSASGNTGELFF	TGTGCCAGCAGTTACTCGGCTAGCGGGAACACCGGGGAGCTGTTTTTT
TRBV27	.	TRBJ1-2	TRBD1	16	CASSFGTGRLGYGYTF	TGTGCCAGCAGTTTCGGGACAGGGCGATTAGGCTATGGCTACACCTTC
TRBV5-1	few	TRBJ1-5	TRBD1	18	CASSLGQWVVYSNQPQHF	TGCGCCAGCAGCCTGGGACAGTGGGTAGTCTATAGCAATCAGCCCCAGCATTTT
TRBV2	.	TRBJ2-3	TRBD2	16	CASSRMGRGGAATQYF	TGTGCCAGCTCCAGGATGGGTCGCGGGGGGGCAGCTACGCAGTATTTT
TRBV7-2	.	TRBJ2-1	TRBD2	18	CASSLGGGASGQAAGQFF	TGTGCCAGCAGCTTAGGTGGCGGGGCTAGCGGGCAGGCGGCGGGGCAGTTCTTC
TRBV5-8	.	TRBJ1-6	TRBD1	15	CASTRETGAGSPLHF	TGTGCCAGCACAAGAGAGACAGGGGCGGGTTCACCCCTCCACTTT
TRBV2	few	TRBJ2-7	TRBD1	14	CASSDGTGVGEQYF	TGTGCCAGCAGTGACGGGACAGGGGTGGGCGAGCAGTACTTC
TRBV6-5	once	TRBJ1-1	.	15	CASSYSPRVGTEAFF	TGTGCCAGCAGTTACTCGCCGAGGGTTGGCACTGAAGCTTTCTTT
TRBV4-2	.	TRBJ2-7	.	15	CASSQEGRGAHEQYF	TGTGCCAGCAGCCAAGAAGGCAGAGGCGCCCACGAGCAGTACTTC
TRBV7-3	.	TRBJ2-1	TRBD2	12	CASSLEAGEQFF	TGTGCCAGCAGCTTAGAAGCGGGAGAGCAGTTCTTC
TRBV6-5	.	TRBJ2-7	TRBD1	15	CASSPDRGHSYEQYF	TGTGCCAGCAGTCCCGACAGGGGCCATTCCTACGAGCAGTACTTC